This TCR beta chain came from a study of shared clonotypes between healthy human individuals. Overall study results and limits: The study generally estimated greater richness for naive than memory subsets.

The assay was immunoSEQ multiplex PCR, and TCRdb's table has in-frame clones only and misses some. This table has just over 2,000,000 clones, 90% to 95% appearing once. Per germline, CDR1 SGHTA and CDR2 FQGNSA. Trimming cost V 2 bases and J 5 bases, with 7 bases left between them. This CDR3 has 13 residues. Notes on this clone: No antigen is known for it.

The receptor was derived from a man aged 18 to 35 in good health. The material sequenced was naive CD4+ T cells sorted from blood. Described subset: CD45RA+ positively selected. This chain connects TRBV7-2 to TRBJ2-1; unclear D gene. Written as DNA, the CDR3 is TGTGCCAGCAGCTTAACTTTCGACAATGAGCAGTTCTTC. This sequence encodes CASSLTFDNEQFF.